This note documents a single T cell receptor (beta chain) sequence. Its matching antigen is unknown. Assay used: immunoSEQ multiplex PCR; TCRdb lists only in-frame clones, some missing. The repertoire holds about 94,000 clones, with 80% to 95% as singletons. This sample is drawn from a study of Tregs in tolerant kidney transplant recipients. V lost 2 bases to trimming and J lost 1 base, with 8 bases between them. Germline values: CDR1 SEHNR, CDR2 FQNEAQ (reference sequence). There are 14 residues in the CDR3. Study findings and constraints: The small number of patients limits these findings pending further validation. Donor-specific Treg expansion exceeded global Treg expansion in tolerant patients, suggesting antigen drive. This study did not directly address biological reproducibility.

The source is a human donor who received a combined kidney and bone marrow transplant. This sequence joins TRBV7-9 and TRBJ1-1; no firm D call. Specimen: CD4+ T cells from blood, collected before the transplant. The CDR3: CASSLMGRNTEAFF. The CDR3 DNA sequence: TGTGCCAGCAGCTTAATGGGGAGGAACACTGAAGCTTTCTTT.